A selection of T cell receptor beta chains follows, all from one sample in a study of blood T cell repertoires in COVID-19. The assay was immunoSEQ multiplex PCR, and TCRdb's table has in-frame clones only and misses some. The table records over 250,000 clones, 90% to 95% of them present only once. The sample taken for sequencing was peripheral blood. These receptors were collected from a woman under 40 with COVID-19, enrolled during active disease. Both conserved end residues are part of each CDR3. D genes are given only for firm matches. Size values are once, few and many counts, or a class for expanded clones, and some rows have none.

>NA|TRBV19|NA|TRBJ1-2
TGTGCCAGTAGTATTACCTCGCCCGACAGAAGCTATGGCTACACCTTC
CASSITSPDRSYGYTF
>TRBD1|TRBV19|NA|TRBJ1-5
TGTGCCAGTAGTAGAACAGGGGCTACGGGTCAGCCCCAGCATTTT
CASSRTGATGQPQHF
>TRBD1|TRBV28|NA|TRBJ1-2
TGTGCCAGCAGACCCCCGGGACAGGGAAATGGCTACACCTTC
CASRPPGQGNGYTF
>NA|TRBV6-5|NA|TRBJ1-1
TGTGCCAGCAGTCGCGACAGCGAAGCTTTCTTT
CASSRDSEAFF
>TRBD1|TRBV7-8|once|TRBJ1-1
TGTGCCAGCAGCCGCCTGACAGGGGAAACGAACACTGAAGCTTTCTTT
CASSRLTGETNTEAFF
>NA|TRBV25-1|NA|TRBJ2-2
TGTGCCAGCAGATCGTTCGGGACATCGAACACCGGGGAGCTGTTTTTT
CASRSFGTSNTGELFF
>NA|TRBV9|NA|TRBJ2-2
TGTGCCAGCAGCGTAGCCCAGGGAATCACCGGGGAGCTGTTTTTT
CASSVAQGITGELFF
>NA|TRBV10-1|once|TRBJ2-5
TGCGCCAGCAGTGCGACAGGACAAGAGACCCAGTACTTC
CASSATGQETQYF
>TRBD2|TRBV2|few|TRBJ2-1
TGTGCCAGCAGGGAGCGGGAGGGTTTCAATGAGCAGTTCTTC
CASREREGFNEQFF
>TRBD1|TRBV7-8|NA|TRBJ1-5
TGTGCCAGCAGCTCGGGACAGGGGAATGAGCCCCAGCATTTT
CASSSGQGNEPQHF
>NA|TRBV15|NA|TRBJ2-5
TGTGCCACCAGCAGAGATCCAGGGCAAGAGACCCAGTACTTC
CATSRDPGQETQYF
>TRBD1|TRBV7-9|NA|TRBJ1-2
TGTGCCAGCAGCTCCGGGACAGGTACTAACTATGGCTACACCTTC
CASSSGTGTNYGYTF
>TRBD2|TRBV3-1/TRBV3-2|NA|TRBJ2-2
TGTGCCAGCAGCCAACCTCGGACTAGCGGGATCACCGGGGAGCTGTTTTTT
CASSQPRTSGITGELFF
>TRBD1|TRBV24-1|NA|TRBJ1-5
TGTGCCACCAGTGATGGGACAGGGTCCGGCAATCAGCCCCAGCATTTT
CATSDGTGSGNQPQHF
>NA|TRBV2|NA|TRBJ2-7
TGTGCCAGCAGAGACGACAGCTACGAGCAGTACTTC
CASRDDSYEQYF
>TRBD1|TRBV27|NA|TRBJ1-5
TGTGCCAGCAGACATATATCCGGGACAGGGTATATTGAGAATCAGCCCCAGCATTTT
CASRHISGTGYIENQPQHF
>NA|TRBV5-1|few|TRBJ2-7
TGCGCCAGCAGCTTTCAGGGGACCCCCTACGAGCAGTACTTC
CASSFQGTPYEQYF
>NA|TRBV13|few|TRBJ2-7
TGTGCCAGCAGCTTATACGAGAAACCCTACGAGCAGTACTTC
CASSLYEKPYEQYF
>NA|TRBV6-1|few|TRBJ1-1
TGTGCCAGCAGTGACGGGGGAGGCACTGAAGCTTTCTTT
CASSDGGGTEAFF
>NA|TRBV3-1/TRBV3-2|NA|TRBJ2-7
TGTGCCAGCAGCCAAGCCAGGGACTTATATACGGGCTACGAGCAGTACTTC
CASSQARDLYTGYEQYF
>TRBD2|TRBV19|NA|TRBJ2-1
TGTGCCAGTAGTACCCGGCGGACTAGCGGGTCCTACAATGAGCAGTTCTTC
CASSTRRTSGSYNEQFF
>TRBD1|TRBV6-5|few|TRBJ1-1
TGTGCCAGCAGTTACTCGGACAGGGAACCTTTCTTT
CASSYSDREPFF
>TRBD2|TRBV10-1|NA|TRBJ2-1
TGCGCCAGCAGTTCCACGGGACTAGCGGGAACCTACAATGAGCAGTTCTTC
CASSSTGLAGTYNEQFF
>TRBD1|TRBV30|NA|TRBJ1-1
TGTGCCTGGAGTGAGACAGGGAAGGACACTGAAGCTTTCTTT
CAWSETGKDTEAFF
>NA|TRBV19|NA|TRBJ1-1
TGTGCCAGTAAATTTGGAGGCAACCCTGAAGCTTTCTTT
CASKFGGNPEAFF
>TRBD2|TRBV11-2|NA|TRBJ2-5
TGTGCCAGCAGCTTAGTACCTAGCGGAAAAGAGACCCAGTACTTC
CASSLVPSGKETQYF
>NA|TRBV12-3/TRBV12-4|few|TRBJ1-1
TGTGCCAGCAGATTAGGGGGGGGCCTTGAAGCTTTCTTT
CASRLGGGLEAFF
>NA|TRBV6-5|NA|TRBJ2-7
TGTGCCAGCAGTTCCTCTTGGGACTCTACCTACGAGCAGTACTTC
CASSSSWDSTYEQYF
>TRBD2|TRBV10-3|NA|TRBJ2-7
TGTGCCATCAGGACTAGCTACCTTGAGTTC
CAIRTSYLEF
>NA|TRBV6-5|once|TRBJ2-5
TGTGCCAGCAGTTACTCGGGCAGGGGAGAGGAGACCCAGTACTTC
CASSYSGRGEETQYF
>NA|TRBV5-1|NA|TRBJ2-1
TGCGCCAGCAGCGCGGAGACTAGAGGCATTGAGCAGTTCTTC
CASSAETRGIEQFF
>TRBD1|TRBV2|NA|TRBJ1-2
TGTGCCAGCAGTGAGCAGGGGGCTAGTGGCTACACCTTC
CASSEQGASGYTF